The 15 T cell receptor beta chains in this list originate from one sample, sequenced in a study of T cell repertoires in aging, cancer and after chemotherapy. Rearranged V-D-J TRB sequences were amplified with a mixed TRB-A/B primer pool. TCRdb itself ran the multiplex PCR reads through MiXCR, one entry per CDR3 protein. The sample includes 1,600 or so distinct CDR3 sequences, approximately 22% of them seen just once. Peripheral blood genomic DNA, not sorted cells or RNA, was the template. The specimen sequenced was blood. Every receptor here comes from a human donor with a solid tumor.

Worth noting for this clonotype: A read error may be the cause here, since a much bigger clone is one base away. The chain joins TRBV7-2 to TRBJ2-5; D is unresolved. V was cut by 5 bases and J by 7 bases, with 17 bases left in between. The CDR3 sequence is 14 residues long. CDR1 is SGHTA, CDR2 FQGNSA, per germline. As DNA, the CDR3 is TGTGCCAGCAGCCCCCCCACGATTAAGGGGACCCAGTACTTC. Amino acid sequence: CASSPPTIKGTQYF.

In its sample, this clonotype ranks as medium-sized (0.01 to 0.1%). The rearrangement links TRBV7-9 to TRBJ1-1; possible D gene TRBD1, 5 bases. The germline gives CDR1 SEHNR, CDR2 FQNEAQ (reference sequence). Trimming cost V 6 bases and J 1 base, with 12 bases left between them. The CDR3 is 14 amino acids. Written as DNA, the CDR3 is TGTGCCAGCAGACCCGACAGTAAGAACACTGAAGCTTTCTTT. This gives the protein CASRPDSKNTEAFF.

The chain couples TRBV20-1 to TRBJ2-5, with TRBD1 matching over 8 bases. The CDR3 length is 16 residues. The V gene's germline CDR1 is DFQATT and CDR2 SNEGSKA (reference sequence). V was pared by 1 base and J by 2 bases, with 9 bases of the junction left unmatched. Here the CDR3 DNA reads TGCAGTGCTAGAGGGGTCGGACAGGGTTTTCAAGAGACCCAGTACTTC. It is translated as CSARGVGQGFQETQYF.

This chain uses TRBV14 with TRBJ2-4; D is ambiguous. With 0 bases removed from V and 14 bases from J, the gap between germline ends came to 14 bases. The CDR3 runs to 13 residues. Germline loops: CDR1 SGHDN, CDR2 FVKESK. This CDR3 is CASSQEVSGREYF. CDR3 DNA sequence: TGTGCCAGCAGCCAAGAGGTATCTGGAAGAGAGTACTTC.

This clonotype is judged medium-sized (0.01 to 0.1%). The rearrangement uses TRBV11-3 and TRBJ2-3; D call uncertain. CDR3 length: 14 amino acids. CDR1 and CDR2 (germline): SGHNT, YENEEA. Trimming cost V 4 bases and J 5 bases, with 13 bases left between them. CDR3 DNA sequence: TGTGCCAGCAGCTCGACCGAGAAGCAAGATACGCAGTATTTT. Its protein product is CASSSTEKQDTQYF.

This sequence joins TRBV28 and TRBJ2-3, with D perhaps matching TRBD2 (6 bases). The V gene's germline CDR1 is MDHEN and CDR2 SYDVKM. This CDR3 comprises 12 residues. V lost 7 bases to trimming and J lost 9 bases, with 14 bases between them. The CDR3 DNA reads as TGTGCCAGCACCACCCAACGGGGGACGCAGTATTTT. This sequence encodes CASTTQRGTQYF.

Comments on this clonotype: This may come from a read error, since a much larger clone is one base off. V is TRBV6-1 and J is TRBJ1-5, with a possible D match to TRBD1 (6 bases). The length of the CDR3 is 18 residues. Germline-derived CDR1 and CDR2 are MNHNS and SASEGT. The CDR3 nucleotides read TGTCCCAGCAGTGTCATACTTGCCCTTGGACAGACAACCGAACCCCAGCATTTT. Translated, it gives CPSSVILALGQTTEPQHF.

This chain links TRBV19 with TRBJ1-4; D is perhaps TRBD1 (5 bases). This CDR3 comprises 19 residues. Trimming left V 3 bases short and J 10 bases short, with 30 bases between. CDR1 and CDR2 from the germline V gene are LNHDA and SQIVND (reference sequence). The CDR3 DNA sequence: TGTGCCAGTAGTATCGCCCGGAACACCGGGGAGCGTCCTAGGGGAAAACTGTTTTTT. Amino acids: CASSIARNTGERPRGKLFF.

This clonotype was observed a few times. The chain couples TRBV7-9 to TRBJ2-7; 10 bases line up with TRBD2. There are 14 residues in the CDR3. The germline V gene encodes CDR1 SEHNR and CDR2 FQNEAQ (reference sequence). With 2 bases clipped from V and 5 bases from J, the junction kept 3 bases outside the gene matches. CDR3 nucleotide sequence: TGTGCCAGCAGCTTACGGACTAGCGGACACGAGCAGTACTTC. As protein: CASSLRTSGHEQYF.

This clonotype is labeled medium-sized. V usage is TRBV5-1 and J usage is TRBJ1-2; TRBD1 matches at 7 bases. After removal of 3 bases from V and 8 bases from J, the junction contained 7 bases not matched to a gene. Germline-derived CDR1 and CDR2 are SGHRS and YFSETQ. This CDR3 is 13 amino acids long. DNA of the CDR3: TGCGCCAGCAGCTCCAGGGGGGCGGAGGGCTACACCTTC. It specifies CASSSRGAEGYTF.

This clonotype was picked up a small number of times. The gene calls are TRBV19 and TRBJ2-1; 13 bases are a match to TRBD2. The germline V gene has CDR1 LNHDA and CDR2 SQIVND (reference sequence). Trimming cost V 8 bases and J 8 bases; bases outside gene matches: 9. The CDR3 is made up of 15 amino acids. The CDR3 loop reads CASSLAGGPVDEQFF. The CDR3 region has the DNA TGTGCCAGTTCACTAGCGGGAGGGCCGGTTGATGAGCAGTTCTTC.

In the case of this clonotype: This may stem from a read error, because a much larger clone lies one nucleotide away. CDR3 protein: CRASSLAPNEQFF. The DNA of the CDR3 is TGCAGAGCTAGTTCTCTAGCGCCCAATGAGCAGTTCTTC. V gene TRBV20-1 combines with J gene TRBJ2-1; D might be TRBD2 (6 bases). The CDR3 has 13 amino acids. Germline lookup yields CDR1 DFQATT and CDR2 SNEGSKA (reference sequence).

The chain couples TRBV5-1 to TRBJ2-1; 8 bases are a match to TRBD2. The CDR3 runs to 15 residues. CDR1 is SGHRS, CDR2 YFSETQ, per germline. V lost 6 bases to trimming and J lost 7 bases; unmatched junction nucleotides: 12. The CDR3 nucleotides are TGCGCCAGCACCCAAGCGGGGGCCCAAGGGAATGAGCAGTTCTTC. This gives the protein CASTQAGAQGNEQFF.

The chain is built from TRBV5-5 and TRBJ2-5, with 8 bases that match TRBD2. Germline-derived CDR1 and CDR2 are SGHKS and YYEKEE (reference sequence). This CDR3 comprises 14 residues. J gave up 5 bases and V 4 bases, and 7 bases lay outside the gene matches. The CDR3 spells CASSPGGLDETQYF. CDR3 in DNA: TGTGCCAGCAGCCCGGGGGGGCTGGATGAGACCCAGTACTTC.

V is TRBV6-1 and J is TRBJ2-5; D possibly corresponds to TRBD1 (7 bases). From germline, CDR1 is MNHNS and CDR2 SASEGT. This CDR3 is 16 amino acids long. V was trimmed by 6 bases and J by 5 bases, leaving 22 bases between them. CDR3 residues: CASRAPQGGLRETQYF. DNA for the CDR3: TGTGCCAGCAGGGCCCCCCAGGGGGGTCTCCGCGAGACCCAGTACTTC.